These 15 T cell receptor beta chains came from one sample sequenced in a study of cytomegalovirus exposure and HLA in healthy donors. Primers included in the PCR were 60 Vbeta and 13 Jbeta primers. Clones were read by immunoSEQ multiplex PCR, and TCRdb kept only the in-frame ones, dropping some. This table has roughly 180,000 clones, 77% appearing once. The sample comprised PBMCs. Every receptor here comes from a man aged 18 to 35 in good health and CMV-seronegative.

The chain is built from TRBV30 and TRBJ1-6; D is perhaps TRBD1 (6 bases). The V gene lost 2 bases and the J gene lost 10 bases, with 21 bases spanning the gap. CDR1 is GTSNPN, CDR2 SVGIG, per germline (reference sequence). There are 16 residues in the CDR3. CDR3 residues: CAWSRGSARVGSPLHF. Written as DNA, the CDR3 is TGTGCCTGGAGTAGGGGGTCAGCCCGGGTAGGGTCACCCCTCCACTTT.

The chain employs TRBV6-5 and TRBJ2-7; 8 bases agree with TRBD1. Unmatched junction bases numbered 5, after V lost 5 bases and J lost 2 bases. The CDR3 sequence is 14 residues long. In germline, CDR1 is MNHEY, CDR2 SVGAGI. CDR3 loop: CASSRGQVPYEQYF. The CDR3 bases are TGTGCCAGCAGTAGGGGACAGGTCCCCTACGAGCAGTACTTC.

CDR3 protein: CSVETSGSYEQYF. The CDR3 DNA reads TGCAGCGTTGAAACTAGCGGCTCCTACGAGCAGTACTTC. The chain joins TRBV29-1 to TRBJ2-7; TRBD2 agrees at 8 bases. CDR3 length: 13 amino acids. Germline V lookup: CDR1 SQVTM, CDR2 ANQGSEA. Losses at the gene ends were 2 bases for V and 0 bases for J; bases not matched to a gene: 0.

The CDR3 sequence: CASTYREINTEAFF. The CDR3 nucleotides are TGTGCCAGTACCTACAGGGAGATTAACACTGAAGCTTTCTTT. The J gene is TRBJ1-1, the V gene TRBV19, with D perhaps matching TRBD1 (6 bases). CDR1 and CDR2 from the germline V gene are LNHDA and SQIVND (reference sequence). CDR3 length: 14 amino acids. The V end lost 7 bases, the J end lost 2 bases, and 14 bases lay between the germline ends.

The V and J genes are TRBV6-1 and TRBJ2-7; perhaps TRBD2 as D (6 bases). CDR1 is MNHNS, CDR2 SASEGT, per germline. V gave up 4 bases and J gave up 7 bases, with 23 bases separating them. The CDR3 consists of 16 residues. In DNA, the CDR3 is TGTGCCAGCAGTGGGAGGGTCCGGGGCCATCAAACTGAGCAGTACTTC. Amino acid sequence: CASSGRVRGHQTEQYF.

The chain combines TRBV6-5 with TRBJ2-5, with D perhaps matching TRBD2 (5 bases). The CDR3 covers 14 residues. V lost 0 bases to trimming and J lost 4 bases, with 9 bases between them. CDR1 is MNHEY and CDR2 is SVGAGI in the germline V gene. CDR3 nucleotide sequence: TGTGCCAGCAGTTACTCGCGAGAGGGAGAGACCCAGTACTTC. This translates into CASSYSREGETQYF.

V gene TRBV7-9 combines with J gene TRBJ1-2, with D uncertain. In germline, CDR1 is SEHNR, CDR2 FQNEAQ (reference sequence). CDR3 length: 13 amino acids. The V end was cut by 7 bases, the J end by 0 bases, with 9 bases between. The CDR3: CASNLGANYGYTF. CDR3 DNA sequence: TGTGCCAGCAACTTGGGAGCTAACTATGGCTACACCTTC.

This sequence joins TRBV19 and TRBJ1-2, with TRBD1 identical over 8 bases. CDR3 size: 13 residues. Trimming removed 7 bases from V and 11 bases from J; junction bases left unmatched: 12. Germline V gene lookup returns CDR1 LNHDA and CDR2 SQIVND (reference sequence). The CDR3 is CASNSFSGGEYTF. For the CDR3, the DNA is TGTGCCAGTAACTCCTTTTCAGGGGGCGAATACACCTTC.

The rearrangement joins TRBV4-3 to TRBJ1-2, with 7 nucleotides matching TRBD1. The junction had 9 bases not matched to a gene; V was cut back by 0 bases and J by 8 bases. The CDR3 has 15 residues. Germline loops: CDR1 LGHNA, CDR2 YSLEER. CDR3 region: CASSQDRGPQRGYTF. CDR3 sequence (DNA): TGCGCCAGCAGCCAAGATAGGGGGCCCCAACGCGGCTACACCTTC.

As regards this clone: An end of the junction does not agree with germline; a read error may underlie this. Other DNA sequences in the sample encode the same CDR3. J is TRBJ2-3 and V is TRBV30, with TRBD2 matching 7 bases. The CDR3 covers 15 residues. Germline V gene sequence: CDR1 GTSNPN, CDR2 SVGIG (reference sequence). The CDR3 DNA reads as TGTGCCTGGAGTGTAGTTCGGCCTAGCGGAGATACGCAGTACTTT. Translating it yields CAWSVVRPSGDTQYF.

The chain combines TRBV5-6 with TRBJ1-2; TRBD1 is a possible D gene (5 bases). Germline V gene data show CDR1 as SGHDT and CDR2 as YYEEEE. V lost 0 bases to trimming and J lost 4 bases, with 13 bases between them. The CDR3 runs to 15 residues. CDR3 sequence: CASSLALDNAYGYTF. CDR3 nucleotides: TGTGCCAGCAGCTTGGCCCTGGACAACGCCTATGGCTACACCTTC.

This sequence joins TRBV29-1 and TRBJ1-1, with a weak D call TRBD1 (5 bases). Germline V CDR1 and CDR2: SQVTM, ANQGSEA. V was shortened by 6 bases and J by 2 bases, with 13 bases between the two germline ends. The CDR3 spans 13 residues. The CDR3 is CSVQGGLNTEAFF. For the CDR3, the DNA is TGCAGCGTCCAGGGAGGGCTTAACACTGAAGCTTTCTTT.

This chain uses TRBV27 with TRBJ1-1; D gene uncertain. Trimming removed 7 bases from V and 1 base from J, with 16 bases in between. CDR3 length equals 15 residues. CDR1 MNHEY and CDR2 SMNVEV come from the germline V gene (reference sequence). The CDR3 DNA is TGTGCCAGCACCCTCGATGCTGGGAGGAACACTGAAGCTTTCTTT. Translating gives CASTLDAGRNTEAFF.

The table lists this clone with a few counts. This chain links TRBV11-3 with TRBJ1-2; perhaps TRBD1 as D (5 bases). The V and J ends lost 5 bases and 4 bases respectively, with 20 bases between them. The V gene's germline CDR1 is SGHNT and CDR2 YENEEA. The CDR3 is 16 residues long. The CDR3 loop is CASSQSNWGGFYGYTF. CDR3 sequence (DNA): TGTGCCAGCAGCCAAAGTAATTGGGGCGGTTTCTATGGCTACACCTTC.

CDR3 loop: CASSSDLLVGKLFF. The CDR3, as DNA: TGTGCCAGCAGCTCGGACTTACTCGTAGGAAAACTGTTTTTT. The chain employs TRBV5-5 and TRBJ1-4, with D unresolved. This CDR3 has 14 amino acids. Trimming removed 3 bases at V and 10 bases at J, with 16 bases between. The germline V gene encodes CDR1 SGHKS and CDR2 YYEKEE (reference sequence).